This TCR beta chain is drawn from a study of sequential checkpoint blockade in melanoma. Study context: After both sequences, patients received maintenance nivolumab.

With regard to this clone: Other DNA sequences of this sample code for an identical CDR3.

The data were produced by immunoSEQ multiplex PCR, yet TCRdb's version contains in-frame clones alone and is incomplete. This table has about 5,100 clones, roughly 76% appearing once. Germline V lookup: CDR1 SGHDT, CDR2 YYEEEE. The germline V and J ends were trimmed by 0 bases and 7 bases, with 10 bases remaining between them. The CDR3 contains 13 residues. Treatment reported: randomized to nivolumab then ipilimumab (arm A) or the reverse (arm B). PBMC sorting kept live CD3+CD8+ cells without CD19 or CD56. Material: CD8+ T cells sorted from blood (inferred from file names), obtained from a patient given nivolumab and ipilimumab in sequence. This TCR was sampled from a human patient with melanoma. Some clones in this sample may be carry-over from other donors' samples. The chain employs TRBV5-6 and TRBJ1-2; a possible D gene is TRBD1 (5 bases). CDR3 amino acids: CASSLDWGGGYTF. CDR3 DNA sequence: TGTGCCAGCAGCTTGGATTGGGGGGGTGGCTACACCTTC. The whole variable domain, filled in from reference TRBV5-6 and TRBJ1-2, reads DAGVTQSPTHLIKTRGQQVTLRCSPKSGHDTVSWYQQALGQGPQFIFQYYEEEERQRGNFPDRFSGHQFPNYSSELNVNALLLGDSALYLCASSLDWGGGYTFGSGTRLTVV.